The source of this T cell receptor beta chain is a study of shared clonotypes between healthy human individuals. Only in-frame clones appear in the TCRdb table, and some are missing; sequencing was by immunoSEQ multiplex PCR. The sample holds millions of clones, around 95% seen once. The study, taken as a whole, reports: Richness estimates generally favored naive over memory subsets. A small donor pool kept down the genetic and exposure-history diversity that was represented.

The V end lost 6 bases, the J end lost 8 bases, and 7 bases lay between the germline ends. Germline loops: CDR1 MDHEN, CDR2 SYDVKM. This CDR3 is built from 11 residues. Remarks on this clone: No antigen is known for it.

The sequencing input was naive CD4+ T cells sorted from blood. This sample's subset: CD45RA+ positively selected. V is TRBV28 and J is TRBJ1-4; a weak D match, TRBD1 (5 bases). This sequence originates from a young man in good health. The CDR3 protein is CASSWGEKLFF. The CDR3 nucleotides are TGTGCCAGCAGCTGGGGCGAAAAACTGTTTTTT.